A single sample gave rise to the 17 T cell receptor beta chains below, sequenced in a study of blood T cell repertoires in COVID-19. Data came from immunoSEQ multiplex PCR; TCRdb stores just in-frame clones and leaves some out. The sample records under 200,000 clones, 84% being singletons. Input material: peripheral blood. The receptors were gathered from a young man with active or convalescent COVID-19.

J is TRBJ2-7 and V is TRBV27, with 8 bases lining up with TRBD1. This CDR3 spans 15 amino acids. CDR1 and CDR2 from the germline V gene are MNHEY and SMNVEV (reference sequence). The junction had 8 bases not matched to a gene; V was cut back by 5 bases and J by 2 bases. The DNA of the CDR3 is TGTGCCAGCAGTCCCCCTTGGACAGGGCCCTACGAGCAGTACTTC. Amino acids: CASSPPWTGPYEQYF.

This clone came up a few times. J is TRBJ1-6 and V is TRBV2; D may be TRBD1 (6 bases). V was pared by 0 bases and J by 10 bases, with 16 bases between. The CDR3 runs to 16 residues. Germline V CDR1 and CDR2: SNHLY, FYNNEI. The CDR3 spells CASSEALGRGRSPLHF. The CDR3, as DNA: TGTGCCAGCAGTGAAGCGCTCGGCAGGGGAAGATCACCCCTCCACTTT.

The chain is built from TRBV21-1 and TRBJ2-1; the table calls TRBD1, which could not be checked here. TRBV21-1 is noted as a pseudogene. This CDR3 has 21 amino acids. The CDR3, as DNA: TGTGCCAGCAGCAAAGGGGGGGACAGGGGACATGTACGGGAGCGGTACAATGAGCAGTTCTTC. This sequence encodes CASSKGGDRGHVRERYNEQFF.

In this sample, this clone turned up a few times. This rearrangement joins TRBV4-1 to TRBJ2-3; 13 bases map to TRBD2. The germline V gene encodes CDR1 MGHRA and CDR2 YSYEKL. V was clipped by 2 bases and J by 4 bases; unmatched bases: 3. The CDR3 is 16 residues long. The CDR3 loop is CASSQNGLAGADTQYF. The CDR3 bases are TGCGCCAGCAGCCAAAATGGACTAGCGGGGGCAGATACGCAGTATTTT.

The chain has TRBV7-9 and TRBJ1-4, with D unresolved. The CDR3 is 16 residues long. From germline, CDR1 is SEHNR and CDR2 FQNEAQ (reference sequence). V dropped 2 bases and J dropped 7 bases, with 17 bases sitting between them. The CDR3, as DNA: TGTGCCAGCAGCTTACTGGTCGGCCCAGGAGGTGAAAAACTGTTTTTT. Protein product: CASSLLVGPGGEKLFF.

J is TRBJ2-1 and V is TRBV2; a weak D match, TRBD2 (5 bases). The CDR3 is 14 residues long. Trimming pared 5 bases from V and 6 bases from J, leaving 14 bases between. Germline V lookup: CDR1 SNHLY, CDR2 FYNNEI. The CDR3 region has the DNA TGTGCCAGCAGTCAATATTACACTAGCAATGAGCAGTTCTTC. Protein product: CASSQYYTSNEQFF.

This chain connects TRBV11-2 to TRBJ2-1; 10 bases are a match to TRBD2. Germline loops: CDR1 SGHAT, CDR2 FQNNGV. The junction had 7 bases not matched to a gene; V was cut back by 10 bases and J by 7 bases. The CDR3 runs to 13 residues. As DNA, the CDR3 is TGTGCCACGACTAGCGGGCCGAGGAATGAGCAGTTCTTC. Its protein is CATTSGPRNEQFF.

The chain recombines TRBV15 with TRBJ1-2; 7 bases align to TRBD1. This CDR3 comprises 15 residues. The V gene end was trimmed by 0 bases and the J gene end by 4 bases; junction bases not matched to a gene: 5. Per the germline V gene, CDR1 is LNHNV and CDR2 is YYDKDF (reference sequence). The DNA for the CDR3 is TGTGCCACCAGCAGAGACCTCGGACAGGTCTATGGCTACACCTTC. It specifies CATSRDLGQVYGYTF. Looking up the rest from reference TRBV15 and TRBJ1-2 gives the full variable domain: DAMVIQNPRYQVTQFGKPVTLSCSQTLNHNVMYWYQQKSSQAPKLLFHYYDKDFNNEADTPDNFQSRRPNTSFCFLDIRSPGLGDTAMYLCATSRDLGQVYGYTFGSGTRLTVV.

The chain links TRBV25-1 to TRBJ1-6; no firm D call. The CDR3 totals 13 residues. Trimming stripped 4 bases from V and 11 bases from J, with 12 bases between. Germline V gives CDR1 MGHDK, CDR2 SYGVNS. Written as DNA, the CDR3 is TGTGCCAGCAGTGGCGAGGTAAAGGCACCCCTCCACTTT. Its protein product is CASSGEVKAPLHF.

J is TRBJ2-4 and V is TRBV27; perhaps TRBD2 as D (6 bases). The V and J ends lost 6 bases and 0 bases respectively, with 12 bases between them. This CDR3 spans 15 amino acids. The germline CDR1 and CDR2 sequences are MNHEY and SMNVEV (reference sequence). The CDR3 bases are TGTGCCAGCAGGGAGGGTCAAACAGCCAAAAACATTCAGTACTTC. Translating it yields CASREGQTAKNIQYF.

As DNA, the CDR3 is TGTGCCAGCAGCTTTACAGGGGGCACTGAAGCTTTCTTT. This translates into CASSFTGGTEAFF. The J gene is TRBJ1-1, the V gene TRBV14, with 8 bases that match TRBD1. V dropped 5 bases and J dropped 4; count of bases not matched to a gene: 3. Germline CDR1 and CDR2: SGHDN and FVKESK. CDR3 size: 13 residues.

The chain couples TRBV5-1 to TRBJ2-1; perhaps TRBD1 as D (5 bases). The germline gives CDR1 SGHRS, CDR2 YFSETQ. Deletions cut 4 bases from V and 0 bases from J, with 20 bases between. The length of the CDR3 is 18 residues. The CDR3 coding sequence is TGCGCCAGCAGCCACAGGAAAGGATCGACGGGCTCCTACAATGAGCAGTTCTTC. Encoded protein: CASSHRKGSTGSYNEQFF.

The rearrangement uses TRBV4-1 and TRBJ2-1; perhaps TRBD2 as D (6 bases). V shed 4 bases and J shed 3 bases, with 13 bases lying between them. CDR3 length: 15 residues. Germline assignment: CDR1 MGHRA and CDR2 YSYEKL. Written as DNA, the CDR3 is TGCGCCAGCAGCCCCACCGGGAGTCTCTACAATGAGCAGTTCTTC. Translating it yields CASSPTGSLYNEQFF.

The V and J genes are TRBV24-1 and TRBJ2-1, with 11 bases matching TRBD2. V lost 3 bases and J lost 6; bases outside the gene matches: 9. The germline CDR1 and CDR2 sequences are KGHDR and SFDVKD. The CDR3 is 17 amino acids. CDR3 region: CATSDRGSGRAGNEQFF. The CDR3 DNA is TGTGCCACCAGTGATAGGGGTAGCGGGAGGGCCGGCAATGAGCAGTTCTTC.

The gene calls are TRBV9 and TRBJ1-5; 10 nucleotides match TRBD1. This CDR3 has 18 amino acids. The germline V gene has CDR1 SGDLS and CDR2 YYNGEE. V was pared by 4 bases and J by 1 base, with 11 bases of the junction left unmatched. In DNA, the CDR3 is TGTGCCAGCAGCTCACCAGACAGGGGGCGAGGGAGCAATCAGCCCCAGCATTTT. It yields the protein CASSSPDRGRGSNQPQHF.

The chain is built from TRBV12-1 and TRBJ2-3; TRBD1 is taken as the D call from the table, unchecked against the DNA. TRBV12-1 is a pseudogene. This CDR3 has 16 residues. CDR3 residues: CASSLRQEYWADTQYF. The CDR3 DNA reads as TGTGCCAGCAGCTTGCGACAGGAATATTGGGCAGATACGCAGTATTTT.

This chain joins TRBV3-1 (or the pseudogene TRBV3-2) and TRBJ2-4, with a weak D call TRBD2 (5 bases). The V end was cut by 0 bases, the J end by 4 bases, with 13 bases between. Germline lookup yields CDR1 LGHDT and CDR2 YNNKEL (reference sequence). The CDR3 runs to 16 residues. As DNA, the CDR3 is TGTGCCAGCAGCCAAGACTGGAGGAGCCCTAAAAACATTCAGTACTTC. Its protein product is CASSQDWRSPKNIQYF.